This TCR beta chain was found in a study of read filtering for tumor transcriptome and immune sequencing. This clonotype showed up many times. This library used roughly 400 ng RNA and molecular barcoded adaptors spanning alpha/delta and beta/gamma chains. TCRdb used MiXCR to reprocess the reads, holding one entry per CDR3 protein. This sample has roughly 90,000 distinct CDR3 sequences; around 12% occur once, and the top ten carry 15%. Deletions cut 8 bases from V and 2 bases from J, with 16 bases between. Germline CDR1 and CDR2: MGHRA and YSYEKL. The CDR3 runs to 15 residues. The sequencing sample was made of a population of CD138-negative cells sorted from bone marrow. The clonotype was recovered from a donor aged 40 or older with multiple myeloma. The chain recombines TRBV4-1 with TRBJ2-1; the D gene could be TRBD1 or TRBD2 (5 bases each). The CDR3 nucleotides read TGCGCCAGCCGATACCGGGACGGTCCCTACAATGAGCAGTTCTTC. Translating it yields CASRYRDGPYNEQFF.